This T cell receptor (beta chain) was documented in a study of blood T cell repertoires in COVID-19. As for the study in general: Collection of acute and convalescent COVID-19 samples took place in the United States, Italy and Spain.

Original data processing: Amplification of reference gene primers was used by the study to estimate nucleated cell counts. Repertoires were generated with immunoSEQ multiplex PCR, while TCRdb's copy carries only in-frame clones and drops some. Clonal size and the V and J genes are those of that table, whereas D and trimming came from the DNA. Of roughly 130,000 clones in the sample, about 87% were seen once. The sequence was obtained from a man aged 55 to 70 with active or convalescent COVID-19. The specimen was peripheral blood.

The CDR3 region is CATSDPGSGGTDTQYF. Here the CDR3 DNA reads TGTGCCACCAGTGATCCTGGGTCAGGGGGCACAGATACGCAGTATTTT. This rearrangement joins TRBV24-1 to TRBJ2-3; weak D call: TRBD1 (6 bases). CDR3 length: 16 residues. The V and J ends lost 3 bases and 1 base respectively, with 13 bases between them. Germline V gene lookup returns CDR1 KGHDR and CDR2 SFDVKD.